The 28 T cell receptor beta chains reported below all come from one sample, sequenced in a study of blood T cell repertoires in COVID-19. Clones were read by immunoSEQ multiplex PCR, and TCRdb kept only the in-frame ones, dropping some. Counted here are approximately 150,000 clones, more than 70% occurring once; the ten biggest clones make up approximately 19%. Sample: peripheral blood. The receptor source for this set is a woman between 65 and 79 years old who had recovered from COVID-19.

The gene calls are TRBV5-1 and TRBJ1-6; the match to TRBD1 covers 8 bases. The junction had 7 bases not matched to a gene; V was cut back by 2 bases and J by 9 bases. Germline lookup yields CDR1 SGHRS and CDR2 YFSETQ. The CDR3 is made up of 15 amino acids. This chain's CDR3 is CASSLTMDRVSPLHF. The CDR3 nucleotides read TGCGCCAGCAGCTTAACTATGGACAGGGTTTCACCCCTCCACTTT.

The rearrangement uses TRBV18 and TRBJ1-1; 8 bases fit TRBD1. The V and J ends lost 3 bases and 7 bases, in that order; junction bases with no gene match: 4. CDR3 length: 13 amino acids. In germline, CDR1 is KGHSH, CDR2 LQKENI. The chain's CDR3 is CASSPTGEGEAFF. CDR3 DNA: TGTGCCAGCTCACCGACAGGGGAAGGTGAAGCTTTCTTT.

The chain joins TRBV5-6 to TRBJ1-3, with D possibly TRBD1 on 6 matching bases. Trimming took 4 bases from V and 0 from J, leaving 17 bases between them. This CDR3 comprises 17 residues. Germline V gene lookup returns CDR1 SGHDT and CDR2 YYEEEE. The DNA of the CDR3 is TGTGCCAGCAGCCTTTGGCTACAGGGAGCCTCTGGAAACACCATATATTTT. Residues: CASSLWLQGASGNTIYF.

The chain links TRBV19 to TRBJ2-7, with D perhaps matching TRBD1 (6 bases). The germline V and J ends were trimmed by 3 bases and 5 bases, with 20 bases remaining between them. Germline V gene data show CDR1 as LNHDA and CDR2 as SQIVND (reference sequence). The CDR3 is 16 amino acids. The CDR3 here is CASSMGAGAIGDEQYF. Written as DNA, the CDR3 is TGTGCCAGTAGTATGGGGGCAGGGGCCATCGGCGACGAGCAGTACTTC.

The chain is built from TRBV7-2 and TRBJ1-4, with TRBD1 matching 12 bases. The CDR3 is 18 amino acids. J was trimmed by 11 bases and V by 0 bases; bases with no gene match: 13. Per germline, CDR1 SGHTA and CDR2 FQGNSA. The CDR3 DNA reads as TGTGCCAGCAGCTTAGCGTCTGGGACAGGGGGCGAAGGGGGGAAACTGTTTTTT. Its translation is CASSLASGTGGEGGKLFF.

J is TRBJ1-2 and V is TRBV25-1; TRBD1 aligns across 8 bases. CDR3 size: 15 residues. The V gene end was trimmed by 4 bases and the J gene end by 4 bases; junction bases not matched to a gene: 8. Germline V gene data show CDR1 as MGHDK and CDR2 as SYGVNS. CDR3 DNA sequence: TGTGCCAGCAGTGGTGGACAGGGCCACTTCTATGGCTACACCTTC. Encoded protein: CASSGGQGHFYGYTF.

V is TRBV6-5 and J is TRBJ1-3, with 7 positions matching TRBD1. This CDR3 spans 12 amino acids. Trimming took 6 bases from V and 6 from J; bases not matched to a gene: 2. Per germline, CDR1 MNHEY and CDR2 SVGAGI. The chain's CDR3 is CASSGQENTIYF. DNA of the CDR3: TGTGCCAGCAGCGGACAGGAAAACACCATATATTTT.

In this sample, this clone turned up many times. The chain uses TRBV7-8 and TRBJ1-6, with D tentatively TRBD1 (6 bases). Germline-derived CDR1 and CDR2 are SGHVS and FQNEAQ. V lost 5 bases and J 0 bases, leaving 14 bases between the germline ends. This CDR3 spans 17 amino acids. The DNA of the CDR3 is TGTGCCAGCAGCCAGACAGGTTGGGGCTCCTATAATTCACCCCTCCACTTT. Translation: CASSQTGWGSYNSPLHF.

The chain links TRBV15 to TRBJ2-3; 15 nucleotides align to TRBD2. Germline V gives CDR1 LNHNV, CDR2 YYDKDF (reference sequence). The CDR3 has 18 residues. The junction had 6 bases not matched to a gene; V was cut back by 0 bases and J by 5 bases. The CDR3 spells CATSREGLAGGYGDTQYF. For the CDR3, the DNA is TGTGCCACCAGCAGAGAAGGACTAGCGGGAGGGTACGGAGATACGCAGTATTTT.

The V gene is TRBV5-4, the J gene TRBJ1-4; 10 bases are a match to TRBD1. CDR1 and CDR2 (germline): SGHNT, YYREEE (reference sequence). V lost 4 bases, J lost 7 bases, and 7 bases stayed unmatched. This CDR3 comprises 15 residues. In nucleotides, the CDR3 is TGTGCCAGCAGCCACGGACAGGGGGGAGGTGAAAAACTGTTTTTT. Its translation: CASSHGQGGGEKLFF.

The chain has TRBV7-2 and TRBJ1-5; 8 bases agree with TRBD1. The germline gives CDR1 SGHTA, CDR2 FQGNSA. J was trimmed by 7 bases and V by 5 bases; bases with no gene match: 7. The CDR3 is 14 amino acids. This chain's CDR3 is CASSRDRGGQPQHF. CDR3 coding DNA: TGTGCCAGCAGCCGTGACAGGGGAGGGCAGCCCCAGCATTTT.

V and J are TRBV14 and TRBJ2-5; TRBD1 aligns across 7 bases. In germline, CDR1 is SGHDN, CDR2 FVKESK. This CDR3 comprises 16 residues. V gave up 5 bases and J gave up 9 bases; unmatched junction bases: 18. CDR3 bases: TGTGCCAGCAGCGCCCGGACAGGTCGATACATCCAGGCCCAGTACTTC. Protein product: CASSARTGRYIQAQYF.

This clone was seen a single time. The chain is built from TRBV5-1 and TRBJ2-1; 12 nucleotides align to TRBD1. The CDR3 sequence is 16 residues long. Trimming took 5 bases from V and 8 from J; bases not matched to a gene: 11. The germline V gene has CDR1 SGHRS and CDR2 YFSETQ. The CDR3 DNA sequence: TGCGCCAGCAGTAGGGACCCGGGACAGGGGGCCTATGAGCAGTTCTTC. Its protein is CASSRDPGQGAYEQFF.

The genes are TRBV30 and TRBJ1-1; D remains unclear. Trimming pared 0 bases from V and 4 bases from J, leaving 9 bases between. This CDR3 is 13 amino acids long. The germline gives CDR1 GTSNPN, CDR2 SVGIG (reference sequence). The CDR3 loop reads CAWSVLSGTEAFF. CDR3 bases: TGTGCCTGGAGTGTACTGTCGGGCACTGAAGCTTTCTTT.

The rearrangement links TRBV7-2 to TRBJ2-3; 9 bases match TRBD2. Unmatched junction bases numbered 10, after V lost 5 bases and J lost 10 bases. CDR3 length: 14 residues. Germline-derived CDR1 and CDR2 are SGHTA and FQGNSA. CDR3 nucleotides: TGTGCCAGCAGCCCTGGTGCGGGAGGGCCAGCGCAGTATTTT. Translated: CASSPGAGGPAQYF.

In nucleotides, the CDR3 is TGTGCCAGCAGCCTACAGGGGGCTGGGCCGAATCAGCCCCAGCATTTT. Amino acid sequence: CASSLQGAGPNQPQHF. The J gene is TRBJ1-5, the V gene TRBV7-9, with TRBD1 identical over 9 bases. Germline values: CDR1 SEHNR, CDR2 FQNEAQ (reference sequence). Trimming took 5 bases from V and 4 from J; bases not matched to a gene: 9. The CDR3 spans 16 residues.

The chain joins TRBV2 to TRBJ1-2; TRBD1 agrees at 10 bases. Trimming took 4 bases from V and 10 from J; bases not matched to a gene: 6. Germline values: CDR1 SNHLY, CDR2 FYNNEI. The length of the CDR3 is 13 residues. CDR3: CASSVGQGTPYTF. The CDR3, as DNA: TGTGCCAGCAGTGTGGGACAGGGGACGCCCTACACCTTC. The whole variable domain, filled in from reference TRBV2 and TRBJ1-2, reads EPEVTQTPSHQVTQMGQEVILRCVPISNHLYFYWYRQILGQKVEFLVSFYNNEISEKSEIFDDQFSVERPDGSNFTLKIRSTKLEDSAMYFCASSVGQGTPYTFGSGTRLTVV.

This clone was detected only a few times. The rearrangement joins TRBV2 to TRBJ1-1; D might be TRBD1 (6 bases). The CDR3 spans 17 residues. V was shortened by 4 bases and J by 9 bases, with 27 bases between the two germline ends. Germline lookup yields CDR1 SNHLY and CDR2 FYNNEI. The CDR3 sequence is CASSVVPRQASYPKAFF. CDR3 in DNA: TGTGCCAGCAGTGTGGTCCCCAGACAGGCCTCATACCCAAAAGCTTTCTTT.

J is TRBJ2-2 and V is TRBV28, with unresolved D. The V and J ends lost 5 bases and 6 bases respectively, with 7 bases between them. Germline lookup yields CDR1 MDHEN and CDR2 SYDVKM. CDR3 length equals 12 residues. In DNA form, the CDR3 reads TGTGCCAGCAGTCCACTGGCCGGGGAGCTGTTTTTT. It is translated as CASSPLAGELFF. Combining the CDR3 with reference TRBV28 and TRBJ2-2 gives the whole variable domain DVKVTQSSRYLVKRTGEKVFLECVQDMDHENMFWYRQDPGLGLRLIYFSYDVKMKEKGDIPEGYSVSREKKERFSLILESASTNQTSMYLCASSPLAGELFFGEGSRLTVL.

The J gene is TRBJ1-2, the V gene TRBV2; D possibly corresponds to TRBD1 (5 bases). The CDR3 has 15 amino acids. Germline assignment: CDR1 SNHLY and CDR2 FYNNEI. Between the trimmed V and J ends, which lost 0 bases and 7 bases, there was a span of 15 bases. CDR3 sequence reads: CASSEAPGVIGGYTF. Here the CDR3 DNA reads TGTGCCAGCAGTGAAGCGCCGGGGGTTATCGGTGGCTACACCTTC.

Turning to this clone: Different DNA sequences within this sample yield the same CDR3. The gene calls are TRBV2 and TRBJ2-1; TRBD2 agrees at 14 bases. Germline V gene data show CDR1 as SNHLY and CDR2 as FYNNEI. The CDR3 covers 14 residues. V trimming: 6 bases; J trimming: 9 bases; junction bases outside the gene matches: 4. CDR3 residues: CASRGLAGVGEQFF. CDR3 bases: TGTGCCAGCAGGGGACTAGCGGGAGTTGGTGAGCAGTTCTTC.

The chain couples TRBV5-1 to TRBJ2-2; D not certain. The CDR3 sequence is 15 residues long. Germline-derived CDR1 and CDR2 are SGHRS and YFSETQ. The ends were cut back, 6 bases at V and 4 bases at J, with 16 bases in the middle. The CDR3 spells CASTPIPLTTGELFF. The CDR3 DNA sequence: TGCGCCAGCACCCCTATCCCGTTAACCACCGGGGAGCTGTTTTTT. Combining the CDR3 with reference TRBV5-1 and TRBJ2-2 gives the whole variable domain KAGVTQTPRYLIKTRGQQVTLSCSPISGHRSVSWYQQTPGQGLQFLFEYFSETQRNKGNFPGRFSGRQFSNSRSEMNVSTLELGDSALYLCASTPIPLTTGELFFGEGSRLTVL.

On this clone: The same CDR3 also results from other DNA sequences found in this sample. The chain uses TRBV7-2 and TRBJ1-4; unclear D gene. V was trimmed by 5 bases and J by 2 bases, leaving 6 bases between them. Germline-derived CDR1 and CDR2 are SGHTA and FQGNSA. There are 13 residues in the CDR3. The CDR3 DNA reads as TGTGCCAGCAGCACCCGGACTAATGAAAAACTGTTTTTT. Translating gives CASSTRTNEKLFF.

The chain recombines TRBV5-4 with TRBJ1-1; tentatively, D is TRBD1 (5 bases). CDR3 size: 15 residues. Germline assignment: CDR1 SGHNT and CDR2 YYREEE (reference sequence). Trimming stripped 0 bases from V and 1 base from J, with 10 bases between. CDR3 loop: CASSLGGTGNTEAFF. CDR3 in DNA: TGTGCCAGCAGCTTGGGCGGGACGGGGAACACTGAAGCTTTCTTT. Complete variable domain (other parts from reference TRBV5-4 and TRBJ1-1): ETGVTQSPTHLIKTRGQQVTLRCSSQSGHNTVSWYQQALGQGPQFIFQYYREEENGRGNFPPRFSGLQFPNYSSELNVNALELDDSALYLCASSLGGTGNTEAFFGQGTRLTVV.

The chain employs TRBV9 and TRBJ2-1; 9 bases line up with TRBD2. Germline V gives CDR1 SGDLS, CDR2 YYNGEE. V shed 3 bases and J 0 bases; nucleotides not matched to a gene: 13. The CDR3 runs to 19 residues. The CDR3 region is CASSAGRLAEGVSYNEQFF. The DNA of the CDR3 is TGTGCCAGCAGCGCCGGGAGACTAGCGGAGGGGGTCTCCTACAATGAGCAGTTCTTC.

The chain recombines TRBV23-1 with TRBJ1-2; 7 nucleotides align to TRBD1. TRBV23-1 is classed as an ORF, of uncertain function. The CDR3 is 15 residues long. Trimming cost V 6 bases and J 6 bases; bases outside gene matches: 13. CDR3 DNA sequence: TGCGCCAGCAGCCCAGGGGGGCAGGGAGGTGATGGCTACACCTTC. It specifies CASSPGGQGGDGYTF.

V and J are TRBV5-1 and TRBJ1-3; the D gene is possibly TRBD1 (6 bases). Between the trimmed V and J ends, which lost 4 bases and 4 bases, there was a span of 15 bases. The CDR3 has 15 amino acids. The germline CDR1 and CDR2 sequences are SGHRS and YFSETQ. CDR3 sequence reads: CASSPTGSSGNTIYF. DNA of the CDR3: TGCGCCAGCAGCCCCACAGGGTCCAGCGGAAACACCATATATTTT. Full variable domain (missing parts from reference TRBV5-1 and TRBJ1-3): KAGVTQTPRYLIKTRGQQVTLSCSPISGHRSVSWYQQTPGQGLQFLFEYFSETQRNKGNFPGRFSGRQFSNSRSEMNVSTLELGDSALYLCASSPTGSSGNTIYFGEGSWLTVV.

The rearrangement uses TRBV4-2 and TRBJ2-2; tentative D call: TRBD2 (6 bases). Germline CDR1 and CDR2: LGHNA and YNFKEQ. Trimming removed 0 bases from V and 4 bases from J, with 12 bases in between. CDR3 length equals 16 residues. The CDR3 DNA sequence: TGTGCCAGCAGCCAAGATTTCGGAGGGGTCACCGGGGAGCTGTTTTTT. It codes for CASSQDFGGVTGELFF.